In its sample, the clone carrying this T cell receptor beta chain was seen a few times. The antigen is unknown. With template switching, a universal primer site was added, and the cDNA carried unique molecular identifiers. TCRdb recomputed calls from the 5' RACE reads with MiXCR, one row per CDR3 protein. Found here are about 530,000 distinct CDR3 sequences, approximately 20% of them singletons; the top ten hold approximately 0.52%. This sample is part of a study of identical twins. Overall study findings and caveats: Models underestimated how often monozygotic twins shared out-of-frame TCR alpha.

V lost 3 bases, J lost 3 bases, and 4 bases stayed unmatched. The germline CDR1 and CDR2 sequences are DFQATT and SNEGSKA (reference sequence). The CDR3 covers 15 residues. The sample was also reused in another study, on yellow fever vaccine responses in identical twins.

The specimen was CD4+ T cells sorted from blood. The chain couples TRBV20-1 to TRBJ2-1; 11 nucleotides agree with TRBD2. The clonotype originates from a woman aged 18-29 years in good health. The CDR3 nucleotides are TGCAGTGCTAGTTTAGCGGGGGGGTACTACAATGAGCAGTTCTTC. It encodes CSASLAGGYYNEQFF.